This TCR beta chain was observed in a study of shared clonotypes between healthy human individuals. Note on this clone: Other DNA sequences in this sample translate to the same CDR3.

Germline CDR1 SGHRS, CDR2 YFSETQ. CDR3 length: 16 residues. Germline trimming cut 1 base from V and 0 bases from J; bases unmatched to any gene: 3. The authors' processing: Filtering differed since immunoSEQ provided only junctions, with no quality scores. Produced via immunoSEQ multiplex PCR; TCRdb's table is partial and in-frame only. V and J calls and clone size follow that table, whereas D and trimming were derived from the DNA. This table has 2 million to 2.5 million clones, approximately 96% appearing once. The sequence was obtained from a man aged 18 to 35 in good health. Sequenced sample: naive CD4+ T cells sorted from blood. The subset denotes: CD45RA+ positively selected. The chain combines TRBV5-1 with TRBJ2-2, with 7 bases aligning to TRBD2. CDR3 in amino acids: CASSLRLAANTGELFF. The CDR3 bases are TGCGCCAGCAGCTTGAGACTAGCTGCGAACACCGGGGAGCTGTTTTTT.